This TCR beta chain appears in the sequencing data of a study of T cell changes during pregnancy in multiple sclerosis. Profiled with immunoSEQ multiplex PCR; TCRdb holds only in-frame clones, not every one. The sample lists about 22,000 clones, roughly 90% seen once, with roughly 0.59% in the top ten. CDR1 and CDR2 from the germline V gene are SEHNR and FQNEAQ (reference sequence). The CDR3 runs to 13 residues. V gave up 8 bases and J gave up 0 bases; unmatched junction bases: 0. The starting material was CD4+ T cells from peripheral blood mononuclear cells, obtained after pregnancy. The sequence came from a female donor in good health, enrolled as a control in a pregnancy study. The gene calls are TRBV7-9 and TRBJ2-1, with 8 bases that match TRBD1. CDR3 DNA sequence: TGTGCCAGCGACAGGGGCTCCTACAATGAGCAGTTCTTC. Residues: CASDRGSYNEQFF.